What follows are 12 T cell receptor beta chains derived from one specimen sequenced in a study of T cells in Graves' hyperthyroidism and ophthalmopathy. The CDR3 regions of TCR beta were amplified from RNA transcripts. Researchers ran a first-round RT-PCR on the TCR CDR3 using the HTBI primer set. TCRdb used MiXCR to reprocess the multiplex PCR reads, holding one entry per CDR3 protein. This sample yields 130,000 or so distinct CDR3 sequences, of which less than 25% are seen a single time; more than 65% belongs to the top ten. Specimen: blood. Source of these receptors: a woman aged 45-65 years with Graves' hyperthyroidism that later progressed to Graves' ophthalmopathy.

This clonotype was detected ten times or more. The V gene is TRBV27, the J gene TRBJ2-3; no reliable D call. V was cut by 6 bases and J by 5 bases, with 12 bases left in between. The CDR3 has 13 residues. Germline loops: CDR1 MNHEY, CDR2 SMNVEV (reference sequence). CDR3 in amino acids: CASSKKRGDTQYF. The CDR3 bases are TGTGCCAGCAGCAAAAAGCGTGGAGATACGCAGTATTTT.

This clonotype has ten or more counts. This chain connects TRBV3-1 to TRBJ2-7, with a possible D match to TRBD1 (5 bases). This CDR3 is 15 amino acids long. V was shortened by 4 bases and J by 3 bases, with 16 bases between the two germline ends. Germline V gene lookup returns CDR1 LGHDT and CDR2 YNNKEL (reference sequence). The CDR3 sequence is CASSPYGQNIYEQYF. The CDR3 DNA is TGTGCCAGCAGCCCATACGGACAAAATATCTACGAGCAGTACTTC.

On this clonotype: A much larger clone differs by one base, so this may be a read error. The V call is TRBV18, the J call TRBJ1-1, with D tentatively TRBD1 (5 bases). Germline assignment: CDR1 KGHSH and CDR2 LQKENI. The CDR3 covers 16 residues. As DNA, the CDR3 is TGTGCCAGCCCACCAGGTCGGGCAGGGAGGGGCACTGAAGCTTTCTTT. Encoded protein: CASPPGRAGRGTEAFF. The whole variable domain, remainder taken from reference TRBV18 and TRBJ1-1, is NAGVMQNPRHLVRRRGQEARLRCSPMKGHSHVYWYRQLPEEGLKFMVYLQKENIIDESGMPKERFSAEFPKEGPSILRIQQVVRGDSAAYFCASPPGRAGRGTEAFFGQGTRLTVV.

The sample holds one count of this clonotype. This may stem from a read error, because a much larger clone lies one nucleotide away. This chain links TRBV27 with TRBJ2-5, with 10 bases fitting TRBD2. CDR3 size: 15 residues. V trimming: 1 base; J trimming: 7 bases; junction bases outside the gene matches: 6. Germline V gene sequence: CDR1 MNHEY, CDR2 SMNVEV (reference sequence). In nucleotides, the CDR3 is TGTGCCAGCAGTTTATGGGCTAGCGGGGGAGGGACCCAGTACTTC. It translates to CASSLWASGGGTQYF.

This clonotype was seen ten or more times. V is TRBV11-2 and J is TRBJ2-2, with TRBD2 as a possible D gene (6 bases). This CDR3 comprises 14 residues. Trimming stripped 5 bases from V and 7 bases from J, with 14 bases between. Per the germline V gene, CDR1 is SGHAT and CDR2 is FQNNGV. The CDR3 is CASSRDRDFGELFF. CDR3 sequence (DNA): TGTGCCAGCAGCCGTGACCGGGACTTCGGGGAGCTGTTTTTT.

As concerns this clonotype: This clone may be a read error of a much larger clone one base away. The chain joins TRBV2 to TRBJ2-7, with 7 positions matching TRBD2. J gave up 9 bases and V 8 bases, and 13 bases lay outside the gene matches. Per the germline V gene, CDR1 is SNHLY and CDR2 is FYNNEI. This CDR3 region has 13 residues. CDR3 loop: CASGGGPSTGQYF. The CDR3 nucleotides are TGTGCCAGCGGGGGAGGGCCTTCCACCGGGCAGTACTTC.

This clonotype was detected only once. This chain joins TRBV28 and TRBJ2-7; TRBD1 agrees at 11 bases. Germline V gene data show CDR1 as MDHEN and CDR2 as SYDVKM. V was clipped by 7 bases and J by 3 bases; unmatched bases: 5. The CDR3 runs 14 residues. CDR3 sequence reads: CASILGTGGYEQYF. The CDR3 coding sequence is TGTGCCAGCATCTTGGGGACAGGGGGCTACGAGCAGTACTTC.

This clonotype was detected a few times. V usage is TRBV27 and J usage is TRBJ2-7; D possibly corresponds to TRBD2 (5 bases). Germline loops: CDR1 MNHEY, CDR2 SMNVEV (reference sequence). The V gene lost 2 bases and the J gene lost 2 bases, with 10 bases spanning the gap. The CDR3 length is 14 residues. The CDR3 loop reads CASSLSLGAYEQYF. The CDR3, as DNA: TGTGCCAGCAGTTTAAGTCTGGGAGCCTACGAGCAGTACTTC.

This chain uses TRBV11-2 with TRBJ2-1; 12 nucleotides match TRBD2. The CDR3 consists of 15 residues. V was pared by 7 bases and J by 2 bases, with 3 bases of the junction left unmatched. Germline V gene data show CDR1 as SGHAT and CDR2 as FQNNGV. The CDR3 sequence: CASKTSGSTYNEQFF. CDR3 DNA: TGTGCCAGCAAGACTAGCGGGAGTACCTACAATGAGCAGTTCTTC.

This clonotype was observed many times. V is TRBV18 and J is TRBJ2-7; TRBD1 aligns across 9 bases. V was pared by 4 bases and J by 2 bases, with 6 bases of the junction left unmatched. Germline values: CDR1 KGHSH, CDR2 LQKENI. The CDR3 length is 15 residues. CDR3 loop: CASSQRDRVAYEQYF. The DNA for the CDR3 is TGTGCCAGCTCACAAAGGGACAGGGTGGCCTACGAGCAGTACTTC.

The chain joins TRBV19 to TRBJ1-5; D is possibly TRBD1 (5 bases). Germline lookup yields CDR1 LNHDA and CDR2 SQIVND (reference sequence). Trimming removed 3 bases at V and 2 bases at J, with 23 bases between. This CDR3 has 19 amino acids. The CDR3 DNA sequence: TGTGCCAGTAGTATGCCACTTGGGACTGTCAGGGCTGGCAATCAGCCCCAGCATTTT. This gives the protein CASSMPLGTVRAGNQPQHF.

This clonotype was observed once. This chain links TRBV18 with TRBJ2-7; perhaps TRBD1 as D (5 bases). The CDR3 is made up of 13 amino acids. The V gene's germline CDR1 is KGHSH and CDR2 LQKENI. The ends were cut back, 3 bases at V and 4 bases at J, with 10 bases in the middle. DNA for the CDR3: TGTGCCAGCTCACCTTCCAGGGTTTACGAGCAGTACTTC. The encoded protein is CASSPSRVYEQYF.